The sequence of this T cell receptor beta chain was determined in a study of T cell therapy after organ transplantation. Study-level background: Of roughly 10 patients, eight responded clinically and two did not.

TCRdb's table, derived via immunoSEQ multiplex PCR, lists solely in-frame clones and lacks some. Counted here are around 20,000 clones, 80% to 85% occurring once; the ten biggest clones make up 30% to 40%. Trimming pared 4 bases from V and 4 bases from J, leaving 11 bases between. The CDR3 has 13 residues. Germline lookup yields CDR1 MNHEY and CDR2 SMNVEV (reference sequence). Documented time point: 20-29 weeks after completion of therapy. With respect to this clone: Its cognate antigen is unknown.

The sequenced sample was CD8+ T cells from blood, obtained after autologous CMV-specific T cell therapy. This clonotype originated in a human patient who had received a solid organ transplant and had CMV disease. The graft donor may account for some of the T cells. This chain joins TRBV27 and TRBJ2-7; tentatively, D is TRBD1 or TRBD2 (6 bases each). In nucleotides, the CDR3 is TGTGCCAGCAGTTATGAGGGGGGATACGAGCAGTACTTC. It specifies CASSYEGGYEQYF.